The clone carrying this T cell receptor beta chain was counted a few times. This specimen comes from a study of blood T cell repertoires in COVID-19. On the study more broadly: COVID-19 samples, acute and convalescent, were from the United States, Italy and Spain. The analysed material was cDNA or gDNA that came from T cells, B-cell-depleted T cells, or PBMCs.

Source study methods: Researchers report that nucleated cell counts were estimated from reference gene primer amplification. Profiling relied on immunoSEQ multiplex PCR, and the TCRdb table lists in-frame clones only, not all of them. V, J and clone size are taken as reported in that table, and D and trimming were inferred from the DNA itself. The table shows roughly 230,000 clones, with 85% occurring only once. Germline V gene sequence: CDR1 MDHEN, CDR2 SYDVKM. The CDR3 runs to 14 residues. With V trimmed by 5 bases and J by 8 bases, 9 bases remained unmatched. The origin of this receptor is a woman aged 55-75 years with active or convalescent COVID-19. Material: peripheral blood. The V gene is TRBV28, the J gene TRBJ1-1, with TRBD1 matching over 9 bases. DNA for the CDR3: TGTGCCAGCAGTGCACAGGGGGCTAGACGCGAAGCTTTCTTT. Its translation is CASSAQGARREAFF.